This T cell receptor beta chain is from a study of post-analysis software for immune sequencing data (dated by TCRdb to between 2015 and 2016). For the study in its entirety: Relapsing-remitting, secondary progressive and progressive-relapsing multiple sclerosis were recorded as disease courses, and subtype annotation was lacking for some patients. The multiple sclerosis patient repertoires were compared with some twelve previously published healthy control repertoires from donors aged 6 to 25 years. A subset of samples was prepared in parallel using single-end sample barcoding, then pooled and co-amplified after Illumina adapter ligation. Here is what the overall study found, with its caveats: Direct clustering with F measure revealed strong co-clustering of samples prepared in the same batch, which led to a batch-effect correction. Normalized Chao1 diversity was significantly lower in multiple sclerosis patients than controls, suggesting substantial peripheral T-cell clonal expansion. The control group was slightly older than the multiple sclerosis patient group. Significantly higher frequencies in patients than in controls were found for five TRBV segments, including TRBV5-6, TRBV5-1 and TRBV20-1.

This clonotype showed up just once. Its target antigen remains unknown. One base away there is no much larger clone; base qualities are not given. Receptors were amplified or captured by PCR. The sample was run on an Illumina HiSeq 2500. To reduce PCR and sequencing biases, unique molecular identifiers were built into the TCR beta cDNA libraries. Per 1 to 10 million input T cells, approximately 500,000 cDNA molecules were obtained, such that each molecule approximated one T cell. The same protocol used for the earlier healthy control dataset was applied to prepare and sequence the patient libraries. Within a given batch, samples were prepared together, multiplexed and sequenced on the same HiSeq lane. Under the source paper's analysis protocol: MIGEC was used to process the raw barcoded reads, and molecular identifier groups with only a single read were discarded before consensus assembly and CDR3 extraction. Clonotype tables were post-analysed with VDJtools, normalizing diversity by down-sampling all datasets to the smallest sample size. In repertoire overlap clustering, CDR3 amino acid sequences, but not nucleotide sequences, were matched to correct batch-related cross-sample contamination. TCRdb applied fastp at Q25 and MiXCR to the public reads, then kept only in-frame beta chains. Rows merge per CDR3 protein into single entries with the most common DNA and genes. TCRdb's processing, not the authors' own work, is the source of the V and J calls. In this sample the table shows roughly 670,000 distinct CDR3 sequences, approximately 60% of which occur a single time. The ten largest clones take up approximately 11% of the sample.

To demonstrate the VDJtools post-analysis software, the study profiled TCR beta repertoires from the peripheral blood of under 15 young patients with multiple sclerosis. Multiple sclerosis patients were children and adolescents aged about 6 to 17 years. From the cysteine up to the phenylalanine, the CDR3 has a length of 15 residues. Just CDR3 DNA is preserved here, 45 bases in frame from base 1. As encoded in the germline V gene, CDR1 is SGHVS while CDR2 is FQNEAQ. The V and J segments used are TRBV7-8 and TRBJ2-7, with 8 middle bases fitting TRBD2. The DNA end is more similar to TRBJ2-5, so the J call may be wrong. The source is a girl aged 2 to 9 with multiple sclerosis. The sample comprised blood. The CDR3 protein: CASSLRGERGETQYF. The DNA sequence follows: TGTGCCAGCAGCTTACGGGGGGAGCGGGGGGAGACCCAGTACTTC.